Sequencing of this TCR beta chain was carried out in a study of OX40 agonist ivuxolimab in advanced cancers. TCRdb's copy holds only in-frame clones and misses some; the assay was immunoSEQ multiplex PCR. The table shows fewer than 85,000 clones, with 90% to 95% occurring only once. The junction had 6 bases not matched to a gene; V was cut back by 7 bases and J by 0 bases. This CDR3 has 16 residues. Germline-derived CDR1 and CDR2 are ENHRY and SYGVKD. Source: CD4+ or CD8+ T cells sorted from blood, taken in a trial of the OX40 agonist ivuxolimab. The origin of this receptor is an adult with an advanced solid tumor such as melanoma, head and neck, liver or kidney cancer. This chain connects TRBV10-3 to TRBJ2-2; 9 bases match TRBD2. The CDR3 spells CAIKETSGANTGELFF. For the CDR3, the DNA is TGTGCCATCAAAGAGACTAGCGGTGCGAACACCGGGGAGCTGTTTTTT.